This TCR beta chain came from a study of regulatory T cells in long-lasting Graves disease. Study-level background: Disease was considered persistent Graves' disease after over 5 years of antithyroid drugs (with positive TSH receptor antibodies).

In this sample, this clonotype turned up a few times. The antigen is unknown. Time point noted: persistent/refractory GD, antithyroid drugs over 5 years with positive TRAb. Researchers made the TCR library from RNA that was extracted from PBMCs. With iRepertoire HTBI primers and Arm-PCR of CDR3 regions, TCR beta libraries were built. TCRdb analysed the multiplex PCR reads with MiXCR anew, one entry per CDR3 protein. The sample shows around 510,000 distinct CDR3 sequences, more than 20% of them seen only once. In germline, CDR1 is SEHNR, CDR2 FQNEAQ (reference sequence). The CDR3 runs 15 residues. V was cut by 1 base and J by 4 bases, with 14 bases left in between. Findings of the study overall: Persistent Graves' patients showed less TCR diversity than newly diagnosed patients showed. Accuracy could have been hurt by small sample size. Persistent disease preferred TRBV28, TRBJ1-2 and TRBJ2-5.

This sequence joins TRBV7-9 and TRBJ2-7; D is possibly TRBD2 (5 bases). The clonotype comes from a female donor with Graves disease. Material: peripheral blood mononuclear cells (PBMCs), obtained when the disease was refractory, from a patient treated with antithyroid drugs. CDR3 region: CASSLGSLSGYEQYF. The CDR3 region has the DNA TGTGCCAGCAGCTTAGGCTCCCTATCGGGATACGAGCAGTACTTC.